One T cell receptor beta chain is described in this entry. Its antigen is as yet unknown. The data were taken from a study of radiotherapy plus CTLA-4 blockade in lung cancer. About the research overall: Overall, 15% to 20% of patients showed an objective response, while approximately 30% attained disease control. The study's findings and limits: Early blood T cell clone dynamics, with interferon-beta, were reported to best predict response.

Each patient with chemo-refractory metastatic non-small-cell lung cancer was treated with focal radiation plus CTLA-4 blockade using ipilimumab. Germline V lookup: CDR1 WNHNN, CDR2 SYGVQD (reference sequence). Trimming left V 6 bases short and J 7 bases short, with 13 bases between. The CDR3 spans 13 residues. TCRdb's table, derived via immunoSEQ multiplex PCR, lists solely in-frame clones and lacks some. The profile covers 30,000 to 35,000 clones, with approximately 78% appearing a single time and 7.5% taken by the ten largest. The chain is built from TRBV10-1 and TRBJ2-1; D possibly uses TRBD1 or TRBD2 (6 bases each). The sequencing here drew on peripheral blood, taken from a patient treated with radiotherapy plus ipilimumab. The clonotype was recovered from a human donor with non-small cell lung cancer who had stable disease on radiotherapy plus ipilimumab. CDR3 protein: CASSPGANNEQFF. The CDR3 nucleotides are TGCGCCAGCAGCCCGGGGGCAAATAATGAGCAGTTCTTC.